The 3 T cell receptor beta chains in this list originate from one sample, sequenced in a study of T cell repertoires in cytomegalovirus infection. Using its own MiXCR run on the reads, TCRdb lists one record per CDR3 protein. The sample holds over 450,000 distinct CDR3 sequences, around 11% seen once. The sequenced sample consisted of PBMCs. The receptors stem from a human donor in good health (CMV status not recorded). Some clones in this sample may be carry-over from other donors' samples.

This clonotype was seen at least ten times. The rearrangement links TRBV7-9 to TRBJ2-2; D ambiguous. Trimming took off 8 bases at V and 3 bases at J, with 16 bases between the two ends. This CDR3 contains 15 residues. The germline V gene encodes CDR1 SEHNR and CDR2 FQNEAQ (reference sequence). The CDR3 nucleotides are TGTGCCAGCCGAAGTAACAGACGCGACACCGGGGAGCTGTTTTTT. This gives the protein CASRSNRRDTGELFF.

This rearrangement joins TRBV28 to TRBJ2-3; 14 positions agree with TRBD2. CDR3 size: 17 residues. CDR1 MDHEN and CDR2 SYDVKM come from the germline V gene. The trim removed 4 bases at V and 5 bases at J, leaving 8 bases unmatched. CDR3 sequence reads: CASSSTSGRGGRDTQYF. CDR3 sequence (DNA): TGTGCCAGCAGTTCGACTAGCGGGAGGGGGGGCAGAGATACGCAGTATTTT.

In this sample, this clonotype turned up a few times. The chain carries TRBV12-3 or TRBV12-4 and TRBJ1-6; D unresolved. The CDR3 has 15 amino acids. V was cut by 1 base and J by 9 bases, with 13 bases left in between. The CDR3 DNA is TGTGCCAGCAGTTTAGGGGATCTAAAGGGTTCACCCCTCCACTTT. Residues: CASSLGDLKGSPLHF.